This section outlines one TCR beta chain sequence together with its context. The antigen this receptor binds is unknown. Nothing much larger sits one base from this clone, and base qualities are not available. TCR CDR3 regions were amplified from genomic DNA by multiplex PCR using the deep immunoSEQ assay. Extracted genomic DNA from each cell subset was spread evenly across all wells of several immunoSEQ 96-well plates, with each plate serving as a replicate. For sorted subsets, approximately 190 ng genomic DNA, equal to about 30,000 T cell genomes, was loaded into each replicate PCR. Purified libraries were quantified with a Qubit 3.0 fluorometer, sized on a Bioanalyzer 2100, and re-quantified with the KAPA Library Quantification kit. Each immunoSEQ 96-well plate was sequenced on its own single-read 150-cycle Illumina NextSeq 550 flow cell. The source study handled its data this way. Because the immunoSEQ output included only junctional sequences and no quality scores, the filtering could not be the same as the filtering used for full-length reads. Sequences were annotated with PyIR, a Python wrapper for IgBLAST v1.9, and V/J genes and CDR3 were assigned using IMGT germline references. Reads were removed for weak V/J assignments (E-value above 1e-6), missing CDR3, stop codons, out-of-frame junctions, or ambiguous translated residues. V3J clonotypes were defined as sequences sharing the same inferred V gene, J gene, and CDR3 amino acid sequence. The percentage overlap between two repertoires was calculated by dividing the number of shared unique clonotypes by the size of the smaller repertoire. Three approaches were used to assess repertoire richness: RTK rarefaction, the Chao1 estimator, and Recon v2.1 estimates of unobserved clonotypes. Generation probabilities were computed with OLGA for all TCRbeta clonotypes obtained by the gDNA method from a handful of donors. TCRdb took this table from immuneACCESS and kept in-frame rearrangements with V and J called. Such tables lack part of the clones; where checked against another copy, unresolved V genes explain under half of the gap, and the rest is unexplained. V, J and clone size are those of that table, while D and trimming were read from the DNA. The sample yields about 2 million clones; roughly 94% were counted once. The top ten hold 0.13% of the sample.

These data originate in a study of shared clonotypes between healthy human individuals (TCRdb year 2020). For the study in its entirety: A couple of women and three men aged 18 to 49 years were included in the cohort. For each donor, CD4 naive and CD4 memory were each run on three plates, CD8 naive on two plates, and CD8 memory on one plate. The study deeply sequenced blood TCR repertoires of about five healthy adults to estimate repertoire size and the extent of clonotype sharing between individuals. To increase sequencing depth and limit assay-specific biases, TCR repertoire library preparation and sequencing were carried out by different laboratories using diverse techniques. Per donor, leukapheresis produced somewhere between about 0.94 and 8.9 billion PBMCs.

Overall results and qualifications from the work: Rarefaction of sorted-subset datasets indicated incomplete sequencing despite the large sequencing depth. Sampling was restricted to blood, and TCR repertoires in tissues likely differ from the TCR repertoires found in blood. Compared with non-shared clonotypes, clonotypes shared by all four sorted-subset donors had higher generation probabilities. Based on pairwise subsampling, the degree of clonotype sharing among donors was expected to be affected by sequencing depth. Because the study included a small number of donors, the genetic and exposure-history diversity represented was limited. Larger estimated clonotype richness was generally found for naive subsets than for memory subsets. About 5% of naive CD4, roughly 3.5% of naive CD8, approximately 2% of memory CD4, and roughly 0.4% of memory CD8 clonotypes were shared across several donors.

Taken from cysteine to phenylalanine, the CDR3 has 14 residues. Kept here is only the CDR3 DNA, which spans 42 bases and is read in frame from base 1. Per the germline V gene (reference sequence), GTSNPN is the CDR1 and SVGIG is the CDR2. Trimming takes 4 bases from V and 0 bases from J, and the germline ends sit 10 bases apart. The donors were healthy, HIV-negative adults who had no recently reported acute infections or vaccinations. Every donor was a Caucasian adult residing in Nashville, Tennessee, USA. CD4+ T cells were enriched by magnetic negative selection; naive cells were then positively selected on CD45RA, and the negative fraction formed the memory subset. Blood was collected by leukapheresis, and PBMCs were isolated by Ficoll-Histopaque density gradient centrifugation and then cryopreserved in liquid nitrogen vapor phase. Analytical flow cytometry was used to check the purity and quantity of each magnetically sorted T cell population. Genomic DNA was isolated from every sorted fraction and measured by UV absorbance on a Nanodrop 2000c.

Sequenced: naive CD4+ T cells sorted from blood. According to the study, the label for this sample's cell subset or site signals: CD45RA+ positively selected. The chain is encoded by TRBV30 joined to TRBJ2-1, with TRBD1 as a weak D call on 5 bases. This clonotype originated in a man between 18 and 29 years old in good health. The DNA is TGTGCCTGGAAGGACAAGTACTCCTACAATGAGCAGTTCTTC. Its translation is CAWKDKYSYNEQFF.